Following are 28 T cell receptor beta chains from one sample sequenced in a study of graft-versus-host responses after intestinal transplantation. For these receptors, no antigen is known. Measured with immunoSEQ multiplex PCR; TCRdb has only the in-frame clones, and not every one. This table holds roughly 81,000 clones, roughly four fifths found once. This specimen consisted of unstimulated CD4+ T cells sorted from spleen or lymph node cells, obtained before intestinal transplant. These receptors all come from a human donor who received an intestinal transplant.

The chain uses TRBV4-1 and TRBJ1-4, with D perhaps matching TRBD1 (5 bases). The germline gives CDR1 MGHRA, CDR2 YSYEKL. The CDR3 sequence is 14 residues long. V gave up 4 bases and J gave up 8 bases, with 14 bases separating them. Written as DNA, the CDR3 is TGCGCCAGCAGCCCCCGGCAGGGTAGGGAAAAACTGTTTTTT. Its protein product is CASSPRQGREKLFF.

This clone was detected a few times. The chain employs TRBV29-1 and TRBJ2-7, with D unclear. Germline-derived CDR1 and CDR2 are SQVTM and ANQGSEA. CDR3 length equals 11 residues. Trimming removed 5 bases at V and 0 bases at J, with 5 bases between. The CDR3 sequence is CSVHSSYEQYF. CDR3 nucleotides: TGCAGCGTTCATAGCTCCTACGAGCAGTACTTC.

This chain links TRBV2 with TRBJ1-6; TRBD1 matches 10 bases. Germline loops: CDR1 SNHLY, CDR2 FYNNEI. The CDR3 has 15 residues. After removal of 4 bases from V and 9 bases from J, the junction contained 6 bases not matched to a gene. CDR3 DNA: TGTGCCAGCAGTGTAGGACAGGGGGATGTTTCACCCCTCCACTTT. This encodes CASSVGQGDVSPLHF.

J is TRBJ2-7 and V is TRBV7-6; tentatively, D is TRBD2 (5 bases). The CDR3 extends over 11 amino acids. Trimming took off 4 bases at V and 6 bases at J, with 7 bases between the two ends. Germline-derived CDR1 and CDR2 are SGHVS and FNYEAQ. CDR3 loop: CASSSGVEQYF. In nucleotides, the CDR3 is TGTGCCAGCAGCTCCGGGGTCGAGCAGTACTTC.

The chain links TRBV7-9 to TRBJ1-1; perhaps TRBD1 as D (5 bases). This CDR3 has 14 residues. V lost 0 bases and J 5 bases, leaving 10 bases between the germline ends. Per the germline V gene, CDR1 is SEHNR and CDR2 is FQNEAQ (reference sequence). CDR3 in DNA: TGTGCCAGCAGCTTAGCCCGCGGGGGAACTGAAGCTTTCTTT. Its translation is CASSLARGGTEAFF.

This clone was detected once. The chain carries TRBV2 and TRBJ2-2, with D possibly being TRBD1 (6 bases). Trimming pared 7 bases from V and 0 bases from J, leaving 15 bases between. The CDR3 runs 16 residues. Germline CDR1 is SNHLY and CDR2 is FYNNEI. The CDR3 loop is CASKGIRQANTGELFF. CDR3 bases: TGTGCCAGCAAGGGAATCCGACAGGCGAACACCGGGGAGCTGTTTTTT. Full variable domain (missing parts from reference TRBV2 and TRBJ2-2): EPEVTQTPSHQVTQMGQEVILRCVPISNHLYFYWYRQILGQKVEFLVSFYNNEISEKSEIFDDQFSVERPDGSNFTLKIRSTKLEDSAMYFCASKGIRQANTGELFFGEGSRLTVL.

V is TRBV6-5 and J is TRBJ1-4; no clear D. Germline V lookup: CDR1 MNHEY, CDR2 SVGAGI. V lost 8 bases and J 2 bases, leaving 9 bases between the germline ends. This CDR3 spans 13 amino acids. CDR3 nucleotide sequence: TGTGCCAGCCAGAGCGCGACTAATGAAAAACTGTTTTTT. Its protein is CASQSATNEKLFF.

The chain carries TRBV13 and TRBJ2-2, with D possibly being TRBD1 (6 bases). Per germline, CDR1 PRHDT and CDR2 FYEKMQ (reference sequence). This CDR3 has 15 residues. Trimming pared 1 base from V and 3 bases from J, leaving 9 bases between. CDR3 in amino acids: CASSLAGGDTGELFF. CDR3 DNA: TGTGCCAGCAGCTTAGCTGGGGGCGACACCGGGGAGCTGTTTTTT.

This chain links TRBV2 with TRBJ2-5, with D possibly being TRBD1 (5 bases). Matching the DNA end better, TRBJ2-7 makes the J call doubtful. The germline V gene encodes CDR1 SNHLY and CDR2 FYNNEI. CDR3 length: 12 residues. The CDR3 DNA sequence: TGTGCCAGCAGTGCTGCAGGGAACGAGCAGTACTTC. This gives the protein CASSAAGNEQYF.

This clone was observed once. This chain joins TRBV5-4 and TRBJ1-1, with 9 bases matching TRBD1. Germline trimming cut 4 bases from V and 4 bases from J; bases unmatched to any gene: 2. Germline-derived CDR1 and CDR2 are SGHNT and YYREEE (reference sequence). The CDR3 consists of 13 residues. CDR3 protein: CASSKTGGTEAFF. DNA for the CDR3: TGTGCCAGCAGCAAGACAGGGGGCACTGAAGCTTTCTTT. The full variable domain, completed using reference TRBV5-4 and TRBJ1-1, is ETGVTQSPTHLIKTRGQQVTLRCSSQSGHNTVSWYQQALGQGPQFIFQYYREEENGRGNFPPRFSGLQFPNYSSELNVNALELDDSALYLCASSKTGGTEAFFGQGTRLTVV.

CDR3 region: CASSPGTEPYEQYF. CDR3 sequence (DNA): TGTGCCAGCTCGCCCGGGACAGAACCCTACGAGCAGTACTTC. This sequence joins TRBV18 and TRBJ2-7, with 7 bases lining up with TRBD1. CDR1 is KGHSH, CDR2 LQKENI, per germline. The trim removed 6 bases at V and 2 bases at J, leaving 7 bases unmatched. This CDR3 comprises 14 residues.

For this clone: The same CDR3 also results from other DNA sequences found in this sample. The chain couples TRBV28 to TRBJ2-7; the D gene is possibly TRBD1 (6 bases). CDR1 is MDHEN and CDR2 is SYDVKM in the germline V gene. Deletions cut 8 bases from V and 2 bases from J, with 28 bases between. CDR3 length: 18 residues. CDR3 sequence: CASGDRLGGGRSTYEQYF. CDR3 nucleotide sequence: TGTGCCAGCGGGGATAGGCTAGGTGGGGGCCGATCAACCTACGAGCAGTACTTC.

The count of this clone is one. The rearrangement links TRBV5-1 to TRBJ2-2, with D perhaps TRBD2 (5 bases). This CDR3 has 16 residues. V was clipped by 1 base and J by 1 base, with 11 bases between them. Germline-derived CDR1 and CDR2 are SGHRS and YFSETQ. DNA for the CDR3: TGCGCCAGCAGCTTGATAGGACTGGTGAACACCGGGGAGCTGTTTTTT. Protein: CASSLIGLVNTGELFF. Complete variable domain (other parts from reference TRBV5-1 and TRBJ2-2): KAGVTQTPRYLIKTRGQQVTLSCSPISGHRSVSWYQQTPGQGLQFLFEYFSETQRNKGNFPGRFSGRQFSNSRSEMNVSTLELGDSALYLCASSLIGLVNTGELFFGEGSRLTVL.

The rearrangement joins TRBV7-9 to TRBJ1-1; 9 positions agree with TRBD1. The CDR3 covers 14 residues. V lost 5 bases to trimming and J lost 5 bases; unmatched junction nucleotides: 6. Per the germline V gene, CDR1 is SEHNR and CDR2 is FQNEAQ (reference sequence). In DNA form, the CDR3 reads TGTGCCAGCAGCATTGGACAGGGGAGAACTGAAGCTTTCTTT. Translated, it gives CASSIGQGRTEAFF.

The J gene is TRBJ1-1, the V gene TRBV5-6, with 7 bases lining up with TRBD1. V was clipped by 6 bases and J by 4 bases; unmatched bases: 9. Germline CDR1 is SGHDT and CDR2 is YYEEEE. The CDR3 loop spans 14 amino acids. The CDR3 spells CASTPPTGATEAFF. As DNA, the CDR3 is TGTGCCAGCACCCCACCCACAGGGGCCACTGAAGCTTTCTTT. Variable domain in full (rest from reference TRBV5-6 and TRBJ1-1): DAGVTQSPTHLIKTRGQQVTLRCSPKSGHDTVSWYQQALGQGPQFIFQYYEEEERQRGNFPDRFSGHQFPNYSSELNVNALLLGDSALYLCASTPPTGATEAFFGQGTRLTVV.

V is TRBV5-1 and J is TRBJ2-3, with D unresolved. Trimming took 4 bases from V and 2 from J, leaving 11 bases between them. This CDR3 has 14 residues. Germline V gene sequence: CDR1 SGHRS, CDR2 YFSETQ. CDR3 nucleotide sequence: TGCGCCAGCAGCGCGGCGTGGATCACAGATACGCAGTATTTT. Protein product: CASSAAWITDTQYF.

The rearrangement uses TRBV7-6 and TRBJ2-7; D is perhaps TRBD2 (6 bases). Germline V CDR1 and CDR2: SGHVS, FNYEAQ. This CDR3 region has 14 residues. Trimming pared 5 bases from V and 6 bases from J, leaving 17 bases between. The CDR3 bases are TGTGCCAGCAGCGCGTTGAACGGGGGAGTCGAGCAGTACTTC. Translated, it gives CASSALNGGVEQYF.

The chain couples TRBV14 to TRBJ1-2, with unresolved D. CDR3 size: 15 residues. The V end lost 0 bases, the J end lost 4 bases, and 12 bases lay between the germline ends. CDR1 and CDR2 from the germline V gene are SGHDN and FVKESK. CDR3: CASSQDGWGGYGYTF. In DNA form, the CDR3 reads TGTGCCAGCAGCCAAGATGGTTGGGGAGGCTATGGCTACACCTTC. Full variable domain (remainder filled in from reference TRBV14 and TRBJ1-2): EAGVTQFPSHSVIEKGQTVTLRCDPISGHDNLYWYRRVMGKEIKFLLHFVKESKQDESGMPNNRFLAERTGGTYSTLKVQPAELEDSGVYFCASSQDGWGGYGYTFGSGTRLTVV.

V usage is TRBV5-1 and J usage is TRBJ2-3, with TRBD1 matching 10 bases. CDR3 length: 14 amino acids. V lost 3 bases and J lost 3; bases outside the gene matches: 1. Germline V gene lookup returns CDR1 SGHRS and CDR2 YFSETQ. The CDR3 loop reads CASSWDRGTDTQYF. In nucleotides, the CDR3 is TGCGCCAGCAGCTGGGACAGGGGAACAGATACGCAGTATTTT. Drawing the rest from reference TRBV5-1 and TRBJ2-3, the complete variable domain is KAGVTQTPRYLIKTRGQQVTLSCSPISGHRSVSWYQQTPGQGLQFLFEYFSETQRNKGNFPGRFSGRQFSNSRSEMNVSTLELGDSALYLCASSWDRGTDTQYFGPGTRLTVL.

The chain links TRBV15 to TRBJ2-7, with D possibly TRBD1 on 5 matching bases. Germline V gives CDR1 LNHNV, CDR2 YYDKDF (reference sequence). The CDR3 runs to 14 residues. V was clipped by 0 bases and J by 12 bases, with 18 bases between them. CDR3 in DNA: TGTGCCACCAGCAGAGATAGGGGCAGACCCCATGGGTACTTC. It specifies CATSRDRGRPHGYF.

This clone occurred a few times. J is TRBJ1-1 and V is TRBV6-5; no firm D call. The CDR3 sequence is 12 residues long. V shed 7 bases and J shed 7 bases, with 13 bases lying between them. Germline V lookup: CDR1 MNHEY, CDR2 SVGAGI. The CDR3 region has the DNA TGTGCCAGCACCAACAACGGGGATGAAGCTTTCTTT. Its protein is CASTNNGDEAFF.

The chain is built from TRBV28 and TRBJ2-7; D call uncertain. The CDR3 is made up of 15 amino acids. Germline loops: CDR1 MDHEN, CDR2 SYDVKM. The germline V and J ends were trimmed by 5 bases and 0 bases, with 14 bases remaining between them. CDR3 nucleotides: TGTGCCAGCAGTCCCCCGACAAGATACTCCTACGAGCAGTACTTC. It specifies CASSPPTRYSYEQYF.

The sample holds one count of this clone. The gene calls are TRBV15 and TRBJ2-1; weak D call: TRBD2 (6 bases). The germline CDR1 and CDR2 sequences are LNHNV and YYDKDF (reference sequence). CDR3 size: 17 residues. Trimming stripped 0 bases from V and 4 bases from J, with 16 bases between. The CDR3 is CATSRDFPGEPYNEQFF. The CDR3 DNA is TGTGCCACCAGCAGAGATTTCCCGGGAGAGCCGTACAATGAGCAGTTCTTC.

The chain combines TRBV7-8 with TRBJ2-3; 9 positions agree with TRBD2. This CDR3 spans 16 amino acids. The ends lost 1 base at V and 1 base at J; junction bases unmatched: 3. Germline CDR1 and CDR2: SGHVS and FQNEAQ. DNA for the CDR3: TGTGCCAGCAGCTTAGAAATAGCGGGGGGCACAGATACGCAGTATTTT. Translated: CASSLEIAGGTDTQYF.

Written as DNA, the CDR3 is TGTGCCAGCAGCTTGGCGGGGGGGGGAGCCTACGAGCAGTACTTC. Translation gives CASSLAGGGAYEQYF. The chain has TRBV5-6 and TRBJ2-7, with TRBD2 matching 8 bases. Trimming cost V 0 bases and J 2 bases; bases outside gene matches: 4. The CDR3 covers 15 residues. CDR1 is SGHDT and CDR2 is YYEEEE in the germline V gene.

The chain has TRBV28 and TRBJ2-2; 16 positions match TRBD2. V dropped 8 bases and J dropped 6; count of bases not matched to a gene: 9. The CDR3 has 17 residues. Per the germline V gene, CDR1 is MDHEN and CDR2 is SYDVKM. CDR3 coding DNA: TGTGCCAGCGGGACTAGCGGGAGGGTACTTACCCCCGGGGAGCTGTTTTTT. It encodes CASGTSGRVLTPGELFF.

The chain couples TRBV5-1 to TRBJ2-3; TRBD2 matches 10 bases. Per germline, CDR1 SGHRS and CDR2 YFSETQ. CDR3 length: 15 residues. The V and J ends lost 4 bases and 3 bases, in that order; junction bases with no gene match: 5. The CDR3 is CASSQPGLATDTQYF. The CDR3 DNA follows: TGCGCCAGCAGCCAGCCGGGACTAGCGACAGATACGCAGTATTTT.

In nucleotides, the CDR3 is TGTGCCAGCAGCCGACTCGGACTCCCCGGCCAGTTCTTC. Amino acid sequence: CASSRLGLPGQFF. V usage is TRBV11-3 and J usage is TRBJ2-1; tentatively, D is TRBD2 (5 bases). The CDR3 runs to 13 residues. The ends were cut back, 5 bases at V and 13 bases at J, with 18 bases in the middle. Germline V gene sequence: CDR1 SGHNT, CDR2 YENEEA.